This T cell receptor (beta chain) was sequenced during a study of T cell responses to AZD1222 COVID-19 vaccine. Across the whole study: Second doses that came at about 4 or about 12 weeks were put together. Study-wide results and limits: Clonal diversity may have been underestimated, and the donors were mostly white British, with more females than males. Reportedly, nearly half the spike-specific TCRs target unmutated variant regions.

Method: immunoSEQ multiplex PCR; TCRdb's copy keeps in-frame clones and lacks some. Of about 190,000 clones in the sample, approximately 90% were seen once. Notes on this clone: Antigen unknown.

Material: peripheral blood, obtained on day 0 of AZD1222 vaccination. The clonotype comes from an adult in good health.

CDR3: CASSATGPPYNEQFF. In nucleotides, the CDR3 is TGTGCCAGCAGCGCGACAGGTCCCCCCTACAATGAGCAGTTCTTC. The rearrangement links TRBV2 to TRBJ2-1, with D tentatively TRBD1 (6 bases). The CDR3 is 15 residues long. V lost 6 bases and J 2 bases, leaving 14 bases between the germline ends. Germline CDR1 reads SNHLY; CDR2 reads FYNNEI.